The 10 T cell receptor beta chains below come from one sample, sequenced in a study of blood T cell repertoires in COVID-19. Here immunoSEQ multiplex PCR was the method, and the copy in TCRdb shows in-frame clones only, minus some. The repertoire holds 150,000 or so clones, around 90% seen once, with 1.5% to 1.9% in the top ten. Sequences were obtained from peripheral blood. These receptors all come from a woman in her sixties with acute or convalescent COVID-19.

The rearrangement joins TRBV7-2 to TRBJ1-4, with D uncertain. Germline values: CDR1 SGHTA, CDR2 FQGNSA. Deletions cut 7 bases from V and 8 bases from J, with 14 bases between. The CDR3 spans 13 residues. The CDR3 coding sequence is TGTGCCAGCACCTCTACGGCAGGCGAAAAACTGTTTTTT. Amino acid sequence: CASTSTAGEKLFF.

The table lists this clone with many counts. This chain joins TRBV4-3 and TRBJ2-6; D remains ambiguous. V gave up 1 base and J gave up 2 bases, with 9 bases separating them. The CDR3 is 16 amino acids. Germline V CDR1 and CDR2: LGHNA, YSLEER. In DNA, the CDR3 is TGCGCCAGCAGCCAAGCGAGTACCGCTGGGGCCAACGTCCTGACTTTC. Protein: CASSQASTAGANVLTF.

The J gene is TRBJ2-1, the V gene TRBV5-8; TRBD2 matches at 14 bases. CDR1 is SGHTS and CDR2 is YDEGEE in the germline V gene. This CDR3 has 17 residues. The V segment lost 1 base and the J segment 10 bases; nucleotides outside the gene matches: 10. The CDR3 protein is CASSLIFGTSGGREQFF. In nucleotides, the CDR3 is TGTGCCAGCAGCTTGATTTTTGGGACTAGCGGGGGAAGGGAGCAGTTCTTC.

This chain links TRBV24-1 with TRBJ1-4; no reliable D call. In germline, CDR1 is KGHDR, CDR2 SFDVKD. The CDR3 length is 15 residues. Trimming cost V 7 bases and J 0 bases, with 11 bases left between them. The CDR3 DNA sequence: TGTGCCACCAGCCCACGAGGTGCAACTAATGAAAAACTGTTTTTT. This translates into CATSPRGATNEKLFF.

The chain carries TRBV11-3 and TRBJ2-7; D is possibly TRBD2 (7 bases). Germline V gives CDR1 SGHNT, CDR2 YENEEA. The ends were cut back, 1 base at V and 0 bases at J, with 10 bases in the middle. The CDR3 spans 15 residues. The chain's CDR3 is CASSLGGGGSYEQYF. The CDR3 coding sequence is TGTGCCAGCAGCTTAGGGGGGGGCGGCTCCTACGAGCAGTACTTC.

This clone was counted only a few times. The chain recombines TRBV3-1 (or the pseudogene TRBV3-2) with TRBJ1-2, with D unclear. Looked up from germline, CDR1 is LGHDT and CDR2 is YNNKEL (reference sequence). The CDR3 covers 14 residues. The V gene lost 1 base and the J gene lost 10 bases, with 16 bases spanning the gap. CDR3 nucleotide sequence: TGTGCCAGCAGCCAAGTCTCCGTAGAGGGTTCCTACACCTTC. This translates into CASSQVSVEGSYTF.

V and J are TRBV7-8 and TRBJ2-2; D not certain. Trimming took off 0 bases at V and 1 base at J, with 18 bases between the two ends. Germline CDR1 reads SGHVS; CDR2 reads FQNEAQ. The CDR3 covers 19 residues. The CDR3 loop is CASSLARDRGFKNTGELFF. The CDR3 bases are TGTGCCAGCAGCTTAGCGCGAGATAGAGGATTTAAGAACACCGGGGAGCTGTTTTTT.

The rearrangement uses TRBV3-1 (or the pseudogene TRBV3-2) and TRBJ1-4; 10 positions match TRBD1. The CDR3 is 16 residues long. V was pared by 5 bases and J by 5 bases, with 8 bases of the junction left unmatched. Germline CDR1 is LGHDT and CDR2 is YNNKEL (reference sequence). The CDR3, as DNA: TGTGCCAGCAGCTATATACCGGGACAGGGGAATGAAAAACTGTTTTTT. This sequence encodes CASSYIPGQGNEKLFF.

The rearrangement links TRBV3-1 (or the pseudogene TRBV3-2) to TRBJ1-6; 9 bases are shared with TRBD1. J lost 9 bases, V lost 8 bases, and 11 bases had no gene match. Germline CDR1 and CDR2: LGHDT and YNNKEL (reference sequence). CDR3 length equals 15 residues. CDR3 sequence reads: CASGKTGTGISPLHF. The CDR3 DNA reads as TGTGCCAGCGGAAAAACCGGGACAGGGATTTCACCCCTCCACTTT.

CDR3 loop: CASSIRGTGGGEQFF. The CDR3 DNA sequence: TGTGCCAGTAGTATTAGAGGGACAGGGGGCGGGGAGCAGTTCTTC. This chain uses TRBV19 with TRBJ2-1; TRBD1 matches 12 bases. The CDR3 runs to 15 residues. The germline V gene has CDR1 LNHDA and CDR2 SQIVND (reference sequence). The V and J ends lost 3 bases and 10 bases, in that order; junction bases with no gene match: 7.